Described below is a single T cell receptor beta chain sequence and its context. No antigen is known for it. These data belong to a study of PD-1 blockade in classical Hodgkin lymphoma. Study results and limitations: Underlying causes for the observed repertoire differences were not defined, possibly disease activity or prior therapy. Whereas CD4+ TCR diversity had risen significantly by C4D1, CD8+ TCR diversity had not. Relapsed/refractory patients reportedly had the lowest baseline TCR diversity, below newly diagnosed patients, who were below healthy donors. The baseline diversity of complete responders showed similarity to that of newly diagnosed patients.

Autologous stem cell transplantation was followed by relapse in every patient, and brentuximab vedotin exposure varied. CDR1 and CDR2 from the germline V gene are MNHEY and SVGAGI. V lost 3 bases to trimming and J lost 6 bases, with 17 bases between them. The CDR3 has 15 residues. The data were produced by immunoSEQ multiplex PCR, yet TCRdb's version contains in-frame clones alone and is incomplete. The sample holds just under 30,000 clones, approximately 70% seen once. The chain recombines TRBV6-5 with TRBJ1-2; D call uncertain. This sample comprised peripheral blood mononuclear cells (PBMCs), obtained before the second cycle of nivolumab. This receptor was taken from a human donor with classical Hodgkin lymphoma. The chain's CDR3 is CASSYQPAARDGYTF. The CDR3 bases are TGTGCCAGCAGTTATCAACCCGCGGCAAGGGATGGCTACACCTTC.